Listed here are 7 T cell receptor beta chains from one sample, sequenced in a study of T cells in localized non-small cell lung cancer. Only in-frame clones appear in the TCRdb table, and some are missing; sequencing was by immunoSEQ multiplex PCR. The sample yields more than 7,500 clones, 92% seen once. The sample here was peripheral blood, taken before any cancer treatment. Source of these receptors: a woman aged 35-75 years with stage I squamous cell lung carcinoma.

This clone was seen more than once but under ten times. The V call is TRBV6-9, the J call TRBJ2-4; 7 nucleotides agree with TRBD1. After removal of 5 bases from V and 5 bases from J, the junction contained 12 bases not matched to a gene. The CDR3 sequence is 16 residues long. Germline CDR1 is MNHGY and CDR2 is SVAAGI. This CDR3 is CASSEALTGMENIQYF. CDR3 nucleotides: TGTGCCAGCAGTGAAGCGCTGACAGGGATGGAAAACATTCAGTACTTC.

The rearrangement joins TRBV18 to TRBJ1-2; D is undetermined. Deletions cut 4 bases from V and 2 bases from J, with 8 bases between. The CDR3 consists of 13 residues. The V gene's germline CDR1 is KGHSH and CDR2 LQKENI. In DNA, the CDR3 is TGTGCCAGCTCACTTGACGACAACTATGGCTACACCTTC. Protein product: CASSLDDNYGYTF.

The chain is built from TRBV5-6 and TRBJ2-5; 9 bases line up with TRBD2. J gave up 5 bases and V 4 bases, and 9 bases lay outside the gene matches. The CDR3 is 15 residues long. The germline V gene has CDR1 SGHDT and CDR2 YYEEEE. The CDR3 DNA is TGTGCCAGCAGCGGCTTGACTAGCGGAAGTGAGACCCAGTACTTC. This gives the protein CASSGLTSGSETQYF.

The V and J genes are TRBV15 and TRBJ1-1; weak D call: TRBD1 (6 bases). Looked up from germline, CDR1 is LNHNV and CDR2 is YYDKDF (reference sequence). The CDR3 has 15 residues. V lost 0 bases to trimming and J lost 1 base, with 9 bases between them. CDR3 bases: TGTGCCACCAGCAGAGATAGGGGGTGGAACACTGAAGCTTTCTTT. This gives the protein CATSRDRGWNTEAFF.

V is TRBV19 and J is TRBJ1-2; D may be TRBD1 (5 bases). Per germline, CDR1 LNHDA and CDR2 SQIVND (reference sequence). V lost 5 bases and J 4 bases, leaving 17 bases between the germline ends. CDR3 size: 15 residues. This CDR3 is CASSQTQGRGYGYTF. CDR3 DNA: TGTGCCAGTAGTCAGACCCAGGGCCGTGGCTATGGCTACACCTTC.

V and J are TRBV14 and TRBJ1-1; D ambiguous. The V gene's germline CDR1 is SGHDN and CDR2 FVKESK. CDR3 length equals 14 residues. V was shortened by 6 bases and J by 1 base, with 12 bases between the two germline ends. The CDR3 loop reads CASRDAGRNTEAFF. CDR3 nucleotides: TGTGCCAGCAGAGATGCTGGGAGGAACACTGAAGCTTTCTTT.

The V call is TRBV27, the J call TRBJ2-7; 8 bases are shared with TRBD1. CDR3 size: 17 residues. Germline CDR1 MNHEY, CDR2 SMNVEV (reference sequence). J was trimmed by 3 bases and V by 2 bases; bases with no gene match: 12. The CDR3, as DNA: TGTGCCAGCAGTTTAAGACCCGGACAGGGTAATAACTACGAGCAGTACTTC. Translating gives CASSLRPGQGNNYEQYF.